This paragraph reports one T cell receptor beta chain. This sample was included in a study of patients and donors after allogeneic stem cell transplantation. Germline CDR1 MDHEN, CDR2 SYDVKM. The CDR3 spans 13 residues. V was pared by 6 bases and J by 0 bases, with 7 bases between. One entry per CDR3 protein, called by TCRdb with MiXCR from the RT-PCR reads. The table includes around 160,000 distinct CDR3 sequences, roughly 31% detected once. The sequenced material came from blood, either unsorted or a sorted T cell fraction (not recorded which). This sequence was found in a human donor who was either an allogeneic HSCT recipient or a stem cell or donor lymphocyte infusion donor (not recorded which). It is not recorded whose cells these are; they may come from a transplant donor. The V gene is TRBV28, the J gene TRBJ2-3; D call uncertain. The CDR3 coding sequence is TGTGCCAGCAGATCCCTTAGCACAGATACGCAGTATTTT. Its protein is CASRSLSTDTQYF.